This T cell receptor beta chain was sequenced for a study of shared clonotypes between healthy human individuals. Turning to the study itself: Each donor had three CD4 naive, three CD4 memory, two CD8 naive and one CD8 memory plate. General study findings and limits: Rarefaction exposed incomplete sorted-subset sequencing despite large depth. Memory subsets had estimated richness that was generally smaller than that of naive subsets.

For this clone: Its antigen is unknown.

V shed 0 bases and J shed 0 bases, with 10 bases lying between them. This CDR3 has 16 residues. Looked up from germline, CDR1 is SEHNR and CDR2 is FQNEAQ (reference sequence). The genomic DNA of each subset was split evenly across several immunoSEQ plates. Sequencing was performed with immunoSEQ multiplex PCR; in TCRdb, only in-frame clones are kept and a portion is missing. The sample lists under 2,500,000 clones; approximately 96% were seen once. The chain joins TRBV7-9 to TRBJ2-3; D uncertain. This sequence originates from a man between 18 and 35 years old in good health. The sequenced sample was naive CD4+ T cells sorted from blood. Subset denoted: CD45RA+ positively selected. CDR3 loop: CASSLAEFVSTDTQYF. The CDR3 region has the DNA TGTGCCAGCAGCTTAGCCGAGTTCGTGAGCACAGATACGCAGTATTTT.